The TCR beta chain under discussion was sequenced for a study of blood T cell repertoires in COVID-19. On the study more broadly: The analysed material was cDNA or gDNA that came from T cells, B-cell-depleted T cells, or PBMCs.

This clone was picked up one time. Germline CDR1 ENHRY, CDR2 SYGVKD. V lost 6 bases, J lost 4 bases, and 13 bases lay in between. The CDR3 sequence is 14 residues long. Study processing details: The authors estimated nucleated cell counts from reference gene primer amplification. Repertoires were generated with immunoSEQ multiplex PCR, while TCRdb's copy carries only in-frame clones and drops some. Clone size and V and J calls were adopted from that table, with D and trimming inferred from the DNA. Of 300,000 to 400,000 clones listed, approximately 90% are singletons. Assignment of participants to cohorts was predicated upon participant-reported clinical history. For recovered donors of Cohort 3, there were two negative PCRs, clearance, or symptom resolution.

The sample taken for sequencing was PBMCs or T cells enriched from blood (not recorded which). The receptor comes from a young woman who had recovered from COVID-19. This chain joins TRBV10-3 and TRBJ1-5; D unclear. The DNA of the CDR3 is TGTGCCATCAGCGTCAGTGGTATTAATCAGCCCCAGCATTTT. This sequence encodes CAISVSGINQPQHF.